The entry below describes one T cell receptor (beta chain). Treatment reported: randomized to nivolumab then ipilimumab (arm A) or the reverse (arm B). None of the patients previously received DNA-damaging chemotherapy. Live CD3+CD8+ CD19− CD56− cells were sorted from PBMCs. This sample was taken from a study of sequential checkpoint blockade in melanoma. Assay: immunoSEQ multiplex PCR; the TCRdb copy retains only in-frame clones and omits some. The sample has about 14,000 clones, 82% seen once. The CDR3 has 15 residues. The germline gives CDR1 SEHNR, CDR2 FQNEAQ (reference sequence). V lost 5 bases to trimming and J lost 2 bases, with 12 bases between them.

This sequence joins TRBV7-9 and TRBJ2-2; perhaps TRBD1 as D (6 bases). Sequencing was performed on CD8+ T cells sorted from blood (inferred from file names), taken from a patient given nivolumab and ipilimumab in sequence. This receptor was obtained from a human donor with melanoma. As DNA, the CDR3 is TGTGCCAGCAGCCCTTCCGGGACAAACACCGGGGAGCTGTTTTTT. Amino acids: CASSPSGTNTGELFF.